This T cell receptor beta chain derives from a study of blood T cell repertoires in COVID-19. Study summary: Specimens from acute and convalescent COVID-19 originated in the United States, Italy and Spain. PBMCs, B-cell-depleted T cells, or T cells provided the cDNA or gDNA that made up the material.

Germline V gene sequence: CDR1 SGHVS, CDR2 FQNEAQ. Trimming removed 6 bases from V and 0 bases from J; junction bases left unmatched: 5. This CDR3 has 15 residues. In the authors' methods: Reference gene primer amplification in the assay estimated nucleated cell counts. Here immunoSEQ multiplex PCR was the method, and the copy in TCRdb shows in-frame clones only, minus some. The V and J calls and clone size were taken over from that table, and D and trimming were inferred from the DNA. The data contain about 170,000 clones, approximately 85% of them singletons. This clone occurred once. The gene calls are TRBV7-8 and TRBJ1-5; 7 bases are a match to TRBD1. The sequence was collected from a middle-aged man who had recovered from COVID-19. Material: peripheral blood. The CDR3 bases are TGTGCCAGCAGACGGGACAGCTATAGCAATCAGCCCCAGCATTTT. It specifies CASRRDSYSNQPQHF. The full variable domain, its missing parts supplied by reference TRBV7-8 and TRBJ1-5, is GAGVSQSPRYKVAKRGQDVALRCDPISGHVSLFWYQQALGQGPEFLTYFQNEAQLDKSGLPSDRFFAERPEGSVSTLKIQRTQQEDSAVYLCASRRDSYSNQPQHFGDGTRLSIL.